One sample yielded the 7 T cell receptor beta chains listed below, sequenced in a study of T cells after yellow fever vaccination. TCRdb used MiXCR to reprocess the 5' RACE reads, holding one entry per CDR3 protein. The table has about 340,000 distinct CDR3 sequences, around 3.9% seen once. The starting material was PBMCs, obtained 5 days after the yellow fever booster vaccination. The receptors here all came from a young man who received the YFV17D yellow fever vaccine.

Only a few counts were recorded for this clonotype. The V gene is TRBV5-5, the J gene TRBJ1-1, with 7 bases lining up with TRBD1. CDR1 is SGHKS, CDR2 YYEKEE, per germline (reference sequence). Trimming cost V 2 bases and J 3 bases; bases outside gene matches: 4. CDR3 length equals 14 residues. CDR3 coding DNA: TGTGCCAGCAGCTTTGACAGGGTAGACACTGAAGCTTTCTTT. Its protein product is CASSFDRVDTEAFF.

The J gene is TRBJ2-1, the V gene TRBV29-1; D not resolved. CDR1 SQVTM and CDR2 ANQGSEA come from the germline V gene. Trimming stripped 4 bases from V and 0 bases from J, with 10 bases between. The CDR3 sequence is 14 residues long. The CDR3 sequence: CSVVSPPSYNEQFF. CDR3 in DNA: TGCAGCGTTGTTAGCCCCCCCTCCTACAATGAGCAGTTCTTC.

This clonotype was found many times. The rearrangement links TRBV5-1 to TRBJ2-7; 7 positions agree with TRBD1. The CDR3 runs to 15 residues. The germline V gene encodes CDR1 SGHRS and CDR2 YFSETQ. The ends lost 0 bases at V and 2 bases at J; junction bases unmatched: 5. The CDR3 sequence is CASSLAPTGPYEQYV. The CDR3 DNA is TGCGCCAGCAGCTTGGCCCCGACAGGGCCCTACGAGCAGTACGTC.

The chain uses TRBV4-2 and TRBJ1-2; a possible D gene is TRBD1 (5 bases). CDR3 length: 16 residues. Trimming pared 0 bases from V and 5 bases from J, leaving 16 bases between. Germline V lookup: CDR1 LGHNA, CDR2 YNFKEQ. The CDR3 DNA reads as TGTGCCAGCAGCCAAGATATCCGAGGGGCTCGATATGGCTACACCTTC. Protein sequence: CASSQDIRGARYGYTF.

CDR3 DNA sequence: TGTGCCAGCAGTCCTGATCCGGGACTAGCGGGGGGCAGCTCCTACGAGCAGTACGTC. Protein sequence: CASSPDPGLAGGSSYEQYV. This chain connects TRBV6-5 to TRBJ2-7; 15 bases agree with TRBD2. CDR3 size: 19 residues. The J segment lost 0 bases and the V segment lost 5 bases, leaving 11 bases of the junction unmatched. The germline gives CDR1 MNHEY, CDR2 SVGAGI.

The rearrangement links TRBV29-1 to TRBJ2-2; TRBD2 is a possible D gene (6 bases). Looked up from germline, CDR1 is SQVTM and CDR2 is ANQGSEA. This CDR3 spans 12 amino acids. The V end lost 7 bases, the J end lost 5 bases, and 11 bases lay between the germline ends. CDR3: CSGARGTGELFF. The CDR3 nucleotides read TGCAGCGGTGCCCGGGGGACCGGGGAGCTGTTTTTT.

This clonotype was picked up one time. This rearrangement joins TRBV3-1 to TRBJ2-3, with unresolved D. Germline CDR1 reads LGHDT; CDR2 reads YNNKEL (reference sequence). V lost 0 bases to trimming and J lost 2 bases, with 21 bases between them. This CDR3 region has 19 residues. The CDR3 region is CASSQEAPYMGIDTDTQYF. The CDR3, as DNA: TGTGCCAGCAGCCAAGAGGCGCCTTATATGGGGATTGACACAGATACGCAGTATTTT.